The next 30 T cell receptor beta chains were all read from a single sample in a study of PD-L1 blockade in urothelial cancer. TCRdb's table, derived via immunoSEQ multiplex PCR, lists solely in-frame clones and lacks some. The sample carries 32,000 or so clones, about 87% recorded once. Time point specified: pretreatment peripheral blood. The sequencing used PBMCs, collected around atezolizumab (anti-PD-L1) treatment. The receptors originated from a man between 60 and 75 years old with urothelial cancer.

The genes are TRBV5-1 and TRBJ2-3; 7 nucleotides align to TRBD1. Germline V gene sequence: CDR1 SGHRS, CDR2 YFSETQ. The CDR3 has 14 residues. With V trimmed by 4 bases and J by 6 bases, 8 bases remained unmatched. The CDR3 nucleotides read TGCGCCAGCAGCCCGGCAGGGGGAAGGGATACGCAGTATTTT. Its protein product is CASSPAGGRDTQYF.

V usage is TRBV19 and J usage is TRBJ1-2, with TRBD1 matching 8 bases. Germline V gene lookup returns CDR1 LNHDA and CDR2 SQIVND (reference sequence). J was trimmed by 2 bases and V by 4 bases; bases with no gene match: 3. CDR3 size: 14 residues. CDR3 amino acids: CASSRTGTNYGYTF. Written as DNA, the CDR3 is TGTGCCAGTAGTAGGACAGGGACCAACTATGGCTACACCTTC.

In its sample, this clone was seen once. This chain connects TRBV5-4 to TRBJ2-5; 10 bases match TRBD2. CDR3 length: 14 residues. Germline assignment: CDR1 SGHNT and CDR2 YYREEE (reference sequence). V shed 4 bases and J 7 bases; nucleotides not matched to a gene: 7. The CDR3 coding sequence is TGTGCCAGCAGCCAGGGGACTAGCGATGGGACCCAGTACTTC. Amino acid sequence: CASSQGTSDGTQYF.

This clone is a singleton in its sample. The J gene is TRBJ2-1, the V gene TRBV4-2; 8 bases match TRBD2. CDR1 LGHNA and CDR2 YNFKEQ come from the germline V gene. Trimming cost V 0 bases and J 2 bases; bases outside gene matches: 6. The CDR3 covers 17 residues. The CDR3 spells CASSQEEGSGTYNEQFF. The CDR3 coding sequence is TGTGCCAGCAGCCAAGAAGAGGGTAGCGGGACCTACAATGAGCAGTTCTTC.

This clone was seen more than once but under ten times. The chain recombines TRBV5-5 with TRBJ2-7; 9 bases fit TRBD1. The CDR3 loop spans 16 amino acids. The germline gives CDR1 SGHKS, CDR2 YYEKEE (reference sequence). The J segment lost 0 bases and the V segment lost 4 bases, leaving 8 bases of the junction unmatched. The CDR3, as DNA: TGTGCCAGCAGCCGGCAGTGGGACAGGGCCTCCTACGAGCAGTACTTC. Amino acid sequence: CASSRQWDRASYEQYF.

This clone was observed a single time. V usage is TRBV10-1 and J usage is TRBJ2-2, with TRBD1 matching 9 bases. CDR1 is WNHNN, CDR2 SYGVQD, per germline (reference sequence). The CDR3 spans 13 residues. Trimming cost V 8 bases and J 7 bases; bases outside gene matches: 5. CDR3 DNA: TGCGCCAGCCTGACAGGGGGTAGCGGGGAGCTGTTTTTT. This encodes CASLTGGSGELFF.

The V and J genes are TRBV27 and TRBJ1-1, with 7 bases that match TRBD1. The trim removed 7 bases at V and 3 bases at J, leaving 11 bases unmatched. The CDR3 is 15 amino acids. Germline loops: CDR1 MNHEY, CDR2 SMNVEV (reference sequence). The chain's CDR3 is CASTEGADSDTEAFF. The CDR3 DNA sequence: TGTGCCAGCACCGAGGGGGCGGATAGCGACACTGAAGCTTTCTTT.

V and J are TRBV2 and TRBJ2-3; 10 bases map to TRBD2. Trimming cost V 7 bases and J 6 bases; bases outside gene matches: 10. The CDR3 is 15 residues long. Germline V CDR1 and CDR2: SNHLY, FYNNEI. CDR3 protein: CASTQSRLAGDTQYF. The CDR3 DNA follows: TGTGCCAGCACCCAGTCGAGACTAGCGGGTGATACGCAGTATTTT.

The genes are TRBV6-1 and TRBJ2-6; no firm D call. Trimming took off 6 bases at V and 0 bases at J, with 3 bases between the two ends. In germline, CDR1 is MNHNS, CDR2 SASEGT. The CDR3 runs 13 residues. The CDR3 spells CASSLSGANVLTF. The CDR3 DNA follows: TGTGCCAGCAGCCTCTCTGGGGCCAACGTCCTGACTTTC.

The chain links TRBV5-4 to TRBJ1-3; D perhaps matches TRBD1 (6 bases). V lost 0 bases, J lost 1 base, and 11 bases lay in between. The CDR3 runs 16 residues. Germline V gene lookup returns CDR1 SGHNT and CDR2 YYREEE (reference sequence). DNA for the CDR3: TGTGCCAGCAGCTTGGGACAGGTCTCTTCTGGAAACACCATATATTTT. This encodes CASSLGQVSSGNTIYF.

The rearrangement uses TRBV6-4 and TRBJ1-1, with D possibly matching TRBD1 (5 bases). V dropped 6 bases and J dropped 1 base, with 9 bases sitting between them. The CDR3 covers 13 residues. Germline CDR1 MRHNA, CDR2 SNTAGT. The CDR3 is CASSDQGNTEAFF. For the CDR3, the DNA is TGTGCCAGCAGCGACCAGGGGAACACTGAAGCTTTCTTT.

This chain connects TRBV7-2 to TRBJ1-2; possibly TRBD1 for D (5 bases). Germline V gene lookup returns CDR1 SGHTA and CDR2 FQGNSA. V was pared by 4 bases and J by 8 bases, with 8 bases between. This CDR3 is built from 11 residues. Here the CDR3 reads CASSSRVGYTF. CDR3 sequence (DNA): TGTGCCAGCAGCTCCAGGGTCGGCTACACCTTC.

The CDR3 region has the DNA TGTGCCTGGAGTGTACGGGGGGCAGGTGAAAAACTGTTTTTT. Amino acid sequence: CAWSVRGAGEKLFF. This chain links TRBV30 with TRBJ1-4; a possible D gene is TRBD1 (6 bases). Deletions cut 0 bases from V and 7 bases from J, with 12 bases between. Germline V gene sequence: CDR1 GTSNPN, CDR2 SVGIG (reference sequence). This CDR3 is built from 14 residues.

Only one count was recorded for this clone. The chain has TRBV5-1 and TRBJ1-1; 11 bases fit TRBD1. This CDR3 comprises 15 residues. J gave up 4 bases and V 2 bases, and 4 bases lay outside the gene matches. The germline V gene has CDR1 SGHRS and CDR2 YFSETQ. The CDR3 loop reads CASSFGGQGATEAFF. In DNA form, the CDR3 reads TGCGCCAGCAGCTTTGGCGGACAGGGGGCCACTGAAGCTTTCTTT. The variable domain in full, completed from reference TRBV5-1 and TRBJ1-1, reads KAGVTQTPRYLIKTRGQQVTLSCSPISGHRSVSWYQQTPGQGLQFLFEYFSETQRNKGNFPGRFSGRQFSNSRSEMNVSTLELGDSALYLCASSFGGQGATEAFFGQGTRLTVV.

The chain is built from TRBV5-1 and TRBJ2-7; a possible D gene is TRBD1 (5 bases). This CDR3 is built from 14 residues. Deletions cut 4 bases from V and 2 bases from J, with 13 bases between. Germline V gene lookup returns CDR1 SGHRS and CDR2 YFSETQ. The CDR3 protein is CASSLTGFPYEQYF. For the CDR3, the DNA is TGCGCCAGCAGCCTTACAGGTTTCCCCTACGAGCAGTACTTC.

This CDR3 is CAWEQGHTDTQYF. The CDR3 bases are TGTGCCTGGGAACAGGGACACACAGATACGCAGTATTTT. The chain joins TRBV30 to TRBJ2-3, with D perhaps TRBD1 (6 bases). Trimming stripped 5 bases from V and 2 bases from J, with 11 bases between. Germline V gene sequence: CDR1 GTSNPN, CDR2 SVGIG (reference sequence). CDR3 length equals 13 residues.

CDR3 sequence reads: CASSTRGGSYEQYF. The DNA for the CDR3 is TGTGCCAGTAGTACCCGGGGGGGTTCCTACGAGCAGTACTTC. The chain employs TRBV19 and TRBJ2-7; 8 positions match TRBD2. CDR1 and CDR2 (germline): LNHDA, SQIVND (reference sequence). This CDR3 is 14 amino acids long. V shed 4 bases and J 1 base; nucleotides not matched to a gene: 3.

This clone was observed a single time. The chain employs TRBV7-2 and TRBJ1-5, with TRBD1 identical over 7 bases. This CDR3 is built from 15 residues. Germline CDR1 SGHTA, CDR2 FQGNSA. The V and J ends lost 3 bases and 1 base, in that order; junction bases with no gene match: 3. The CDR3 loop is CASSLVRGSNQPQHF. The DNA of the CDR3 is TGTGCCAGCAGCTTGGTCAGGGGGAGCAATCAGCCCCAGCATTTT.

The V and J genes are TRBV19 and TRBJ1-2, with a possible D match to TRBD1 (6 bases). The CDR3 covers 15 residues. The germline gives CDR1 LNHDA, CDR2 SQIVND (reference sequence). Trimming removed 8 bases from V and 4 bases from J, with 20 bases in between. CDR3 sequence: CASARRSGGGYGYTF. The CDR3 DNA reads as TGTGCCAGTGCCCGACGGTCGGGGGGCGGCTATGGCTACACCTTC.

This chain joins TRBV18 and TRBJ2-5; a weak D match, TRBD2 (6 bases). From germline, CDR1 is KGHSH and CDR2 LQKENI. V was trimmed by 5 bases and J by 4 bases, leaving 20 bases between them. CDR3 length equals 16 residues. The CDR3 coding sequence is TGTGCCAGCTCATCATCCCGCGGGGAAGGAGGAGAGACCCAGTACTTC. Amino acids: CASSSSRGEGGETQYF.

This chain links TRBV7-6 with TRBJ1-1, with 7 bases that match TRBD1. This CDR3 region has 15 residues. The V and J ends lost 1 base and 2 bases, in that order; junction bases with no gene match: 4. From germline, CDR1 is SGHVS and CDR2 FNYEAQ. CDR3 sequence (DNA): TGTGCCAGCAGCTTAGACGGGACAGATAACACTGAAGCTTTCTTT. Amino acid sequence: CASSLDGTDNTEAFF.

This sequence joins TRBV5-5 and TRBJ2-5; D not certain. CDR1 and CDR2 (germline): SGHKS, YYEKEE (reference sequence). The length of the CDR3 is 13 residues. The V and J ends lost 0 bases and 4 bases respectively, with 7 bases between them. The CDR3 DNA sequence: TGTGCCAGCAGCTTGGCAGGTAGAGAGACCCAGTACTTC. This codes for CASSLAGRETQYF.

The rearrangement links TRBV30 to TRBJ2-2; the match to TRBD2 covers 7 bases. The CDR3 runs to 16 residues. The V gene end was trimmed by 2 bases and the J gene end by 6 bases; junction bases not matched to a gene: 12. CDR1 and CDR2 from the germline V gene are GTSNPN and SVGIG (reference sequence). Written as DNA, the CDR3 is TGTGCCTGGAGTCCCCCCGGGACTACCTCACCCGGGGAGCTGTTTTTT. Its translation is CAWSPPGTTSPGELFF. Variable domain in full (rest from reference TRBV30 and TRBJ2-2): SQTIHQWPATLVQPVGSPLSLECTVEGTSNPNLYWYRQAAGRGLQLLFYSVGIGQISSEVPQNLSASRPQDRQFILSSKKLLLSDSGFYLCAWSPPGTTSPGELFFGEGSRLTVL.

This clone was recorded a few times. The chain recombines TRBV9 with TRBJ2-7, with 13 bases aligning to TRBD2. The V segment lost 2 bases and the J segment 6 bases; nucleotides outside the gene matches: 5. This CDR3 contains 15 residues. The germline CDR1 and CDR2 sequences are SGDLS and YYNGEE. The CDR3 protein is CASSVGLAGDREQYF. The CDR3, as DNA: TGTGCCAGCAGCGTCGGACTAGCGGGAGATCGCGAGCAGTACTTC. Supplemented by reference TRBV9 and TRBJ2-7, the full variable domain reads DSGVTQTPKHLITATGQRVTLRCSPRSGDLSVYWYQQSLDQGLQFLIQYYNGEERAKGNILERFSAQQFPDLHSELNLSSLELGDSALYFCASSVGLAGDREQYFGPGTRLTVT.

J is TRBJ2-5 and V is TRBV7-9; no reliable D call. V dropped 3 bases and J dropped 4 bases, with 3 bases sitting between them. Germline loops: CDR1 SEHNR, CDR2 FQNEAQ (reference sequence). The CDR3 runs 11 residues. The CDR3 DNA reads TGTGCCAGCAGCTTCGGAGAGACCCAGTACTTC. It encodes CASSFGETQYF.

The chain recombines TRBV7-2 with TRBJ2-3; the match to TRBD2 covers 9 bases. Germline values: CDR1 SGHTA, CDR2 FQGNSA. The CDR3 runs 16 residues. J was trimmed by 5 bases and V by 1 base; bases with no gene match: 7. CDR3 DNA: TGTGCCAGCAGCTTAGTAGGCGGGAGGGGAGGAGATACGCAGTATTTT. Encoded protein: CASSLVGGRGGDTQYF.

This clone showed up just a few times. The J gene is TRBJ2-3, the V gene TRBV29-1, with TRBD1 matching 8 bases. Unmatched junction bases numbered 10, after V lost 7 bases and J lost 10 bases. The CDR3 runs to 12 residues. CDR1 and CDR2 from the germline V gene are SQVTM and ANQGSEA. In nucleotides, the CDR3 is TGCAGCGCGCTCCTCGGACAGGGCGCGCAGTATTTT. As protein: CSALLGQGAQYF.

The chain is built from TRBV11-3 and TRBJ2-2; D may be TRBD2 (6 bases). The CDR3 is 15 amino acids. V was trimmed by 3 bases and J by 0 bases, leaving 8 bases between them. Germline CDR1 is SGHNT and CDR2 is YENEEA. The CDR3, as DNA: TGTGCCAGCAGCTTTGGCGGGACGAACACCGGGGAGCTGTTTTTT. Protein sequence: CASSFGGTNTGELFF.

V usage is TRBV2 and J usage is TRBJ2-5, with TRBD1 as a possible D gene (6 bases). Germline V gene sequence: CDR1 SNHLY, CDR2 FYNNEI. This CDR3 region has 15 residues. V gave up 5 bases and J gave up 1 base, with 14 bases separating them. CDR3 region: CASSSPGHLQETQYF. DNA for the CDR3: TGTGCCAGCAGTTCCCCGGGACACCTCCAAGAGACCCAGTACTTC.

This clone was observed a handful of times. The J gene is TRBJ2-5, the V gene TRBV7-9; 8 bases are a match to TRBD2. The CDR3 has 17 amino acids. V was clipped by 5 bases and J by 5 bases; unmatched bases: 16. Germline V gene data show CDR1 as SEHNR and CDR2 as FQNEAQ (reference sequence). The CDR3 DNA reads TGTGCCAGCAGCCCCGGGGCCCTAGCGGGCAGATGGGAGACCCAGTACTTC. Encoded protein: CASSPGALAGRWETQYF.